The clone carrying this T cell receptor (beta chain) was counted at least ten times. The antigen is not known. These data originate in a study of T cell repertoires in cytomegalovirus infection. Study overall: Carrying CMV and the relevant HLA type showed in public TCR beta signatures.

The study's findings and limits: In two of eight donors, the top clonotype was HLA-C-restricted CMV-specific.

Germline V gives CDR1 SEHNR, CDR2 FQNEAQ (reference sequence). CDR3 length equals 16 residues. Trimming shortened V by 5 bases and J by 4 bases, and 19 bases separated the two germline ends. One entry per CDR3 protein results from TCRdb running MiXCR on the reads. The sample consists of 310,000 or so distinct CDR3 sequences, around 10% of them appearing once. The sample was PBMCs. The clonotype comes from a human donor in good health (CMV status not recorded). Some clones in this sample may be carry-over from other donors' samples. V usage is TRBV7-9 and J usage is TRBJ2-3; D might be TRBD1 (5 bases). CDR3 nucleotide sequence: TGTGCCAGCAGCCACGTCGTTTTCAGGGCCGCAGATACGCAGTATTTT. The encoded protein is CASSHVVFRAADTQYF.